These T cell receptor beta chains were read from a single sample in a study of T cell responses to AZD1222 COVID-19 vaccine. Assay used: immunoSEQ multiplex PCR; TCRdb lists only in-frame clones, some missing. The repertoire holds under 200,000 clones, with approximately 90% as singletons. The sequences come from peripheral blood, collected 28 days after the second dose of the MenACWY control vaccine. Every receptor here comes from an adult who received the MenACWY meningococcal vaccine as a control. CDR3s include the opening cysteine and the closing phenylalanine or tryptophan. The D gene is left open where the match is weak. Clone size is shown for a subset of rows, as once, few, many or a class of expanded clone.

len	v_gene	abundance	d_gene	j_gene	CDR3nt	CDR3aa
16	TRBV18	.	.	TRBJ1-1	TGTGCCAGCTCACCACGGAAGACTGCCCTGAACACTGAAGCTTTCTTT	CASSPRKTALNTEAFF
17	TRBV3-1/TRBV3-2	.	.	TRBJ1-5	TGTGCCAGCAGCCAGTGGGCGGGGGCAGGGAAAAATCAGCCCCAGCATTTT	CASSQWAGAGKNQPQHF
12	TRBV11-3	.	.	TRBJ1-2	TGTGCCAGCAGGTCGCAGGGTAATGGCTACACCTTC	CASRSQGNGYTF
14	TRBV12-5	.	TRBD2	TRBJ2-7	TGTGCTAGTGGTCTAGCGGGAGGAAGCTACGAGCAGTACTTC	CASGLAGGSYEQYF
14	TRBV29-1	.	.	TRBJ1-2	TGCAGCGTAACACAGGGAGGGCGGGCCTATGGCTACACCTTC	CSVTQGGRAYGYTF
14	TRBV27	.	TRBD1	TRBJ1-1	TGTGCCAGCAGTTCGGTAGGGGGCCTCCCTGAAGCTTTCTTT	CASSSVGGLPEAFF
17	TRBV7-6	.	TRBD1	TRBJ1-1	TGTGCCAGCAGCTACGGACCCCGGACAGGGAAGAACACTGAAGCTTTCTTT	CASSYGPRTGKNTEAFF
13	TRBV12-3/TRBV12-4	.	.	TRBJ1-1	TGTGCCAGCAGTTTATTGGTGAACACTGAAGCTTTCTTT	CASSLLVNTEAFF
16	TRBV6-2/TRBV6-3	.	.	TRBJ1-2	TGTGCCAGCAGTTACTCCCGGACCGGAACCCTCTATGGCTACACCTTC	CASSYSRTGTLYGYTF
14	TRBV19	.	TRBD1	TRBJ1-2	TGTGCCAGTAGAGGGACAGGGGATAACTATGGCTACACCTTC	CASRGTGDNYGYTF
13	TRBV7-8	once	.	TRBJ2-1	TGTGCCAGCAGCCAACTTCCCCCCAATGAGCAGTTCTTC	CASSQLPPNEQFF
15	TRBV10-3	.	.	TRBJ1-1	TGTGCCATCAGTGAGTCGACTTCCCTGAACACTGAAGCTTTCTTT	CAISESTSLNTEAFF
17	TRBV11-2	.	.	TRBJ1-5	TGTGCCAGCCGCAGAGGAGGGGGACCCAATAGCAATCAGCCCCAGCATTTT	CASRRGGGPNSNQPQHF
15	TRBV6-2/TRBV6-3	.	.	TRBJ2-1	TGTGCCAGCAGTCGGACCGTCTCGGGACCCAATGAGCAGTTCTTC	CASSRTVSGPNEQFF
15	TRBV10-2	.	.	TRBJ1-1	TGCGCCAGCAGTGGTAATACAGGGATGCACACTGAAGCTTTCTTT	CASSGNTGMHTEAFF
15	TRBV7-2	once	.	TRBJ1-5	TGTGCCAGCAGCCCCCCAGGGGACGGCAATCAGCCCCAGCATTTT	CASSPPGDGNQPQHF
15	TRBV19	.	.	TRBJ2-3	TGTGCCAGTAGTAGTCAGCGTATGAGCACAGATACGCAGTATTTT	CASSSQRMSTDTQYF
15	TRBV5-1	.	.	TRBJ1-2	TGCGCCAGCAGCTCCAGTACAGACAAAATCTATGGCTACACCTTC	CASSSSTDKIYGYTF
16	TRBV18	.	TRBD2	TRBJ2-7	TGTGCCAGCTCACCGGACGGGAGCGGGAGATTGTACGAGCAGTACTTC	CASSPDGSGRLYEQYF
16	TRBV10-3	.	.	TRBJ1-2	TGTGCCATCAGTGCGGACCCCGGGAGGACAGCCGGCGGCTACACCTTC	CAISADPGRTAGGYTF
17	TRBV27	.	.	TRBJ2-1	TGTGCCAGCAGTTCCCGCCAGACAGGGAGGACCTACAATGAGCAGTTCTTC	CASSSRQTGRTYNEQFF
12	TRBV6-6	.	.	TRBJ2-7	TGTGCCAGCAGTTATATCCCCCACGAGCAGTACTTC	CASSYIPHEQYF
16	TRBV30	.	.	TRBJ1-6	TGTGCCTGGAGGGACAGCCAGAGCTCCTATAATTCACCCCTCCACTTT	CAWRDSQSSYNSPLHF
11	TRBV12-3/TRBV12-4	.	.	TRBJ1-1	TGTGCCAGCAGTTTTAGAGAGAAGGCTTTCTTT	CASSFREKAFF
15	TRBV14	.	TRBD2	TRBJ2-3	TGTGCCAGCAGCCGCCTAGCGGGTCGCACAGATACGCAGTATTTT	CASSRLAGRTDTQYF
17	TRBV7-2	.	TRBD1	TRBJ1-4	TGTGCCAGCAGCTCCCAGGGGAGGGGGCAGGACGGAGAAAAACTGTTTTTT	CASSSQGRGQDGEKLFF
13	TRBV27	.	.	TRBJ2-7	TGTGCCAGTAGGGCGTCCCCGGTCTACGAGCAGTACTTC	CASRASPVYEQYF
13	TRBV27	.	.	TRBJ1-1	TGTGCCAGCGGGAGGCACACGAACACTGAAGCTTTCTTT	CASGRHTNTEAFF
12	TRBV7-3	.	.	TRBJ2-1	TGTGCCAGCAGCTTAGAGGGGGGACCGCAGTTCTTC	CASSLEGGPQFF
17	TRBV27	.	.	TRBJ1-2	TGTGCCAGCAGTTTATTATCCCCGACGGTATCTAACTATGGCTACACCTTC	CASSLLSPTVSNYGYTF
11	TRBV29-1	.	.	TRBJ1-3	TGCAGCGTTGTACTTGGAAACACCATATATTTT	CSVVLGNTIYF
15	TRBV27	.	.	TRBJ1-6	TGTGCCAGCAGTATACAGAACTCCTATAATTCACCCCTCCACTTT	CASSIQNSYNSPLHF
15	TRBV3-1/TRBV3-2	.	TRBD2	TRBJ2-3	TGTGCCAGCAGCGCTCCGGGACTAGCGGGAGAAACGCAGTATTTT	CASSAPGLAGETQYF
16	TRBV24-1	.	.	TRBJ2-5	TGTGCCACCAGTGATTTCGGGCCGGAGGCAAGGGAGACCCAGTACTTC	CATSDFGPEARETQYF
12	TRBV21-1	.	.	TRBJ1-2	TGTGCCAGCTCGACAGGGGACTATGGCTACACCTTC	CASSTGDYGYTF
16	TRBV19	.	.	TRBJ2-2	TGTGCCAGTAGTATCTTGAGGGGCGCGAACACCGGGGAGCTGTTTTTT	CASSILRGANTGELFF
14	TRBV7-2	.	.	TRBJ1-6	TGTGCCAGCAGCCCTCCGGGCCATAATTCACCCCTCCACTTT	CASSPPGHNSPLHF
14	TRBV18	.	.	TRBJ1-1	TGTGCCAGCTCACCACAAGTTGAGGGAGCTGAAGCTTTCTTT	CASSPQVEGAEAFF
13	TRBV6-1	.	.	TRBJ1-5	TGTGCCAGCAGTGAAATGGGGGGTCAGCCCCAGCATTTT	CASSEMGGQPQHF
19	TRBV23-1	.	.	TRBJ1-1	TGCGCCAGCACCACAAGGGGAGGGCAGGGCTGCCCCATGAACACTGAAGCTTTCTTT	CASTTRGGQGCPMNTEAFF
16	TRBV7-9	once	.	TRBJ1-5	TGTGCCAGCAGCTTAGCGCGTGGGGCAGGCAATCAGCCCCAGCATTTT	CASSLARGAGNQPQHF